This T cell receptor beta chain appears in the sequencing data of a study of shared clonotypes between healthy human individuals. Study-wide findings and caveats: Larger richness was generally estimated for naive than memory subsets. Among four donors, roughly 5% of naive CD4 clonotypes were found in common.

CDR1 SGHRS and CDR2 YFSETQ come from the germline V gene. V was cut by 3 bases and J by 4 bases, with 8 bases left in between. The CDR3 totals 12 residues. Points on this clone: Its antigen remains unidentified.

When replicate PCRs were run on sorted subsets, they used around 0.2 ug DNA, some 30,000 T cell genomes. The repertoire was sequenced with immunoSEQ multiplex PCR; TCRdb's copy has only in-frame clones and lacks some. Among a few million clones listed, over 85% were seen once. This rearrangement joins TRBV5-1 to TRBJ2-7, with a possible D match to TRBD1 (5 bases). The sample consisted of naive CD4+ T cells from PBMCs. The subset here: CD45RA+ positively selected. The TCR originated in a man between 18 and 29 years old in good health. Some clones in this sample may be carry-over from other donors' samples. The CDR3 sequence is CASSSQAYEQYF. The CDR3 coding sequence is TGCGCCAGCAGCTCACAGGCTTACGAGCAGTACTTC.